Detailed here is one TCR beta chain. Its specificity is unknown. The sample comes from a study of regulatory T cells in long-lasting Graves disease. Overall study: Graves' patients, diagnosed recently, had received antithyroid drugs under 3 months.

iRepertoire HTBI primers and Arm-PCR of CDR3 regions built TCR beta libraries. Each CDR3 protein is one row after TCRdb ran MiXCR on the multiplex PCR reads. The sample consists of 320,000 or so distinct CDR3 sequences, 15% to 20% of them appearing once. Whole-study results and caveats: Exclusively peripheral blood, rather than thyroid tissue, was studied. Less diverse TCR repertoires were seen in persistent Graves' patients than in newly diagnosed ones.

Time point: newly diagnosed GD, antithyroid drugs for less than 3 months. RNA isolated from PBMCs was used to make the TCR library. Graves' disease was diagnosed by American Thyroid Association guidelines. Germline V gene sequence: CDR1 LNHDA, CDR2 SQIVND (reference sequence). CDR3 length: 14 residues. The V gene end was trimmed by 6 bases and the J gene end by 6 bases; junction bases not matched to a gene: 7. The starting material was peripheral blood mononuclear cells (PBMCs), obtained at new diagnosis, from a patient treated with antithyroid drugs. The chain is built from TRBV19 and TRBJ2-1, with 8 nucleotides matching TRBD2. The sequence came from a female donor with Graves disease. The CDR3 region is CASRPGLVRNEQFF. The CDR3 DNA follows: TGTGCCAGTAGACCGGGACTAGTTCGCAATGAGCAGTTCTTC.